Presented here are 9 T cell receptor beta chains from one specimen sequenced in a study of T cell responses to AZD1222 COVID-19 vaccine. Clones were sequenced by immunoSEQ multiplex PCR, and TCRdb holds only the in-frame ones, with some missing. The table records about 110,000 clones, around 87% of them present only once. Sequencing was performed on peripheral blood, taken 28 days after the second AZD1222 dose. The receptors come from an adult who received the AZD1222 COVID-19 vaccine.

This rearrangement joins TRBV4-2 to TRBJ1-3; D is perhaps TRBD1 (6 bases). In germline, CDR1 is LGHNA, CDR2 YNFKEQ. The V end lost 1 base, the J end lost 11 bases, and 12 bases lay between the germline ends. The CDR3 is made up of 13 amino acids. Here the CDR3 DNA reads TGTGCCAGCAGCCAAGGGGGGCGGGATTCCATATATTTT. It yields the protein CASSQGGRDSIYF.

The V call is TRBV19, the J call TRBJ1-2, with unresolved D. Deletions cut 3 bases from V and 8 bases from J, with 13 bases between. Germline values: CDR1 LNHDA, CDR2 SQIVND (reference sequence). The CDR3 spans 13 residues. CDR3 loop: CASSMMISGGYTF. CDR3 nucleotides: TGTGCCAGTAGTATGATGATATCGGGAGGCTACACCTTC.

The chain links TRBV4-3 to TRBJ2-7; no clear D. Germline V gene lookup returns CDR1 LGHNA and CDR2 YSLEER. Between the trimmed V and J ends, which lost 7 bases and 5 bases, there was a span of 15 bases. The CDR3 length is 13 residues. The CDR3 reads CASKLWGSDEQYF. In DNA form, the CDR3 reads TGCGCCAGCAAGCTATGGGGATCGGACGAGCAGTACTTC.

This chain connects TRBV15 to TRBJ2-7; weak D call: TRBD1 (6 bases). The germline V and J ends were trimmed by 3 bases and 6 bases, with 12 bases remaining between them. The CDR3 runs to 13 residues. Germline V gene sequence: CDR1 LNHNV, CDR2 YYDKDF (reference sequence). The CDR3 coding sequence is TGTGCCACCAGCAGTTTCATCAGGGGCGAGCAGTACTTC. Translation gives CATSSFIRGEQYF.

The chain employs TRBV5-1 and TRBJ1-2; D gene uncertain. Germline values: CDR1 SGHRS, CDR2 YFSETQ. The CDR3 has 13 amino acids. Deletions cut 0 bases from V and 7 bases from J, with 10 bases between. This CDR3 is CASSLALTLGYTF. The CDR3 DNA follows: TGCGCCAGCAGCTTGGCCTTGACACTTGGCTACACCTTC.

The V call is TRBV19, the J call TRBJ2-1; possibly TRBD1 for D (6 bases). V was cut by 5 bases and J by 8 bases, with 13 bases left in between. CDR3 size: 13 residues. Germline V gives CDR1 LNHDA, CDR2 SQIVND (reference sequence). CDR3 region: CASSPQGNDEQFF. The CDR3 DNA follows: TGTGCCAGTAGTCCACAGGGCAATGATGAGCAGTTCTTC.

The CDR3 protein is CASSYWGVGLYGYTF. CDR3 DNA sequence: TGTGCCAGCAGTTACTGGGGTGTCGGGCTCTATGGCTACACCTTC. The V call is TRBV6-5, the J call TRBJ1-2, with unresolved D. The CDR3 runs 15 residues. Trimming removed 1 base from V and 4 bases from J, with 13 bases in between. Germline-derived CDR1 and CDR2 are MNHEY and SVGAGI.

The rearrangement links TRBV19 to TRBJ2-3; perhaps TRBD2 as D (5 bases). The germline V gene encodes CDR1 LNHDA and CDR2 SQIVND (reference sequence). The CDR3 consists of 15 residues. Trimming left V 6 bases short and J 0 bases short, with 13 bases between. In nucleotides, the CDR3 is TGTGCCAGTAGAACCCCCGGGGTTAGCACAGATACGCAGTATTTT. Translation: CASRTPGVSTDTQYF. The entire variable domain, with the rest obtained from reference TRBV19 and TRBJ2-3, is as follows: DGGITQSPKYLFRKEGQNVTLSCEQNLNHDAMYWYRQDPGQGLRLIYYSQIVNDFQKGDIAEGYSVSREKKESFPLTVTSAQKNPTAFYLCASRTPGVSTDTQYFGPGTRLTVL.

Only a few counts were recorded for this clone. The CDR3 sequence is CASSQDQGRTDTQYF. CDR3 DNA sequence: TGCGCCAGCAGCCAAGATCAGGGACGCACAGATACGCAGTATTTT. This rearrangement joins TRBV4-3 to TRBJ2-3, with D perhaps given as TRBD1 or TRBD2 (5 bases each). Germline V gene data show CDR1 as LGHNA and CDR2 as YSLEER. The V end lost 0 bases, the J end lost 1 base, and 8 bases lay between the germline ends. The CDR3 sequence is 15 residues long.